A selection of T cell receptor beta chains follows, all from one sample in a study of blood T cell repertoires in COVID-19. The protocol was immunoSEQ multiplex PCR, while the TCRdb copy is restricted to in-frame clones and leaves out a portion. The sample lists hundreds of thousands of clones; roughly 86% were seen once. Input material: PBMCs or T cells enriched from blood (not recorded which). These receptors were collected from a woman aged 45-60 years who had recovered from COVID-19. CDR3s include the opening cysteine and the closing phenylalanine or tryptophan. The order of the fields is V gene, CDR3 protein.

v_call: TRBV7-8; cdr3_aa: CASSLERGGPYNEQFF
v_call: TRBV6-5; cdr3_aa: CAGRLGNTEAFF
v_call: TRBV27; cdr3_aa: CASRGDYEQYF
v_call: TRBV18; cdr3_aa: CASSNYQGTNSGNTIYF
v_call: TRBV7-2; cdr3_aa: CASSPQGALGYTF
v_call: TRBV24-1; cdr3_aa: CATSDLGDRGHNEQFF
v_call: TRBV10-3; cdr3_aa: CAISEEWTGGPYEQYF
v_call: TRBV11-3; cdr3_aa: CASSLGSGGAQETQYF
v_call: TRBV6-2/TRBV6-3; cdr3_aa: CASSDRGWTEAFF
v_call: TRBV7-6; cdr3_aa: CASGVSGGNTGELFF
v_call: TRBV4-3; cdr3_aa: CASSYEGGIDSPLHF
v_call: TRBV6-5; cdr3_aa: CASILAGGADTQYF
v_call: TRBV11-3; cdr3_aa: CASSAYTSSGRLTEQFF